This section outlines one TCR beta chain sequence together with its context. The source of the sample is a study of blood T cell repertoires in COVID-19. The wider study: Researchers got acute and convalescent COVID-19 samples from the United States, Italy and Spain.

While infection was still active, Seattle patients were enrolled and then followed longitudinally. The germline CDR1 and CDR2 sequences are SGHTS and YDEGEE. V lost 4 bases to trimming and J lost 8 bases, with 13 bases between them. The CDR3 spans 13 residues. TCRdb's copy holds only in-frame clones and misses some; the assay was immunoSEQ multiplex PCR. This repertoire shows around 460,000 clones, roughly 90% found once; its top ten account for about 0.91%. The V gene is TRBV5-8, the J gene TRBJ2-1; a possible D gene is TRBD2 (5 bases). Sequencing was done on a sample of peripheral blood. This clonotype was sampled from a man between 18 and 35 years old with COVID-19, enrolled during active disease. CDR3 protein: CASSRHLGDEQFF. CDR3 nucleotide sequence: TGTGCCAGCAGCCGCCATTTGGGAGATGAGCAGTTCTTC.